These 17 T cell receptor beta chains share one sample of origin, sequenced in a study of post-analysis software for immune sequencing data. These receptors have no known antigen. Unique molecular identifiers were present in the TCR beta cDNA libraries. MiXCR was run by TCRdb on the PCR reads, yielding one entry per CDR3 protein. Of about 540,000 distinct CDR3 sequences listed, approximately 31% are singletons. General observations from the study: When patients were compared with controls, about five TRBV segments were more frequent, TRBV5-6, TRBV5-1 and TRBV20-1 among them.

The sequenced sample was blood. These receptor sequences come from a girl younger than 18 with multiple sclerosis.

This sequence joins TRBV15 and TRBJ1-4; no clear D gene. The CDR3 is made up of 16 amino acids. Germline V lookup: CDR1 LNHNV, CDR2 YYDKDF (reference sequence). V was cut by 0 bases and J by 0 bases, with 8 bases left in between. The CDR3 DNA reads as TGTGCCACCAGCAGAGAAGGTGCTGCAACTAATGAAAAACTGTTTTTT. Translated: CATSREGAATNEKLFF.

This sequence joins TRBV10-1 and TRBJ1-1; D gene ambiguous. CDR1 WNHNN and CDR2 SYGVQD come from the germline V gene (reference sequence). The CDR3 runs to 14 residues. V lost 3 bases and J 1 base, leaving 9 bases between the germline ends. CDR3 DNA sequence: TGCGCCAGCAGTGAACTAGAAGCGAACACTGAAGCTTTCTTT. Translated: CASSELEANTEAFF.

The genes are TRBV13 and TRBJ1-1; 9 nucleotides match TRBD1. This CDR3 region has 14 residues. Germline assignment: CDR1 PRHDT and CDR2 FYEKMQ (reference sequence). V trimming: 6 bases; J trimming: 8 bases; junction bases outside the gene matches: 10. CDR3 loop: CASREQGASGEAFF. The DNA of the CDR3 is TGTGCCAGCAGGGAACAGGGGGCCTCGGGCGAAGCTTTCTTT.

A few counts support this clonotype. The chain has TRBV12-3 or TRBV12-4 and TRBJ2-7; D remains ambiguous. The CDR3 runs to 13 residues. The ends were cut back, 2 bases at V and 6 bases at J, with 11 bases in the middle. The CDR3 coding sequence is TGTGCCAGCAGTTTAACCGGTTCTAGCGAGCAGTACTTC. This translates into CASSLTGSSEQYF.

The chain is built from TRBV3-1 and TRBJ2-5; D gene uncertain. The CDR3 contains 11 residues. CDR1 is LGHDT and CDR2 is YNNKEL in the germline V gene (reference sequence). V lost 1 base, J lost 11 bases, and 8 bases lay in between. CDR3 sequence (DNA): TGTGCCAGCAGCCAAGTCAGTGAGCAGTACTTC. It specifies CASSQVSEQYF.

The chain combines TRBV5-1 with TRBJ2-7; 7 bases match TRBD1. After removal of 8 bases from V and 3 bases from J, the junction contained 2 bases not matched to a gene. The CDR3 loop spans 11 amino acids. From germline, CDR1 is SGHRS and CDR2 YFSETQ. As DNA, the CDR3 is TGCGCCAGGGGACAGCACTACGAGCAGTACTTC. Protein sequence: CARGQHYEQYF.

About this clonotype itself: An end of the junction differs from the germline gene, which may be a read error. The chain carries TRBV5-1 and TRBJ2-1, with D possibly being TRBD1 (5 bases). The CDR3 runs 13 residues. Germline V gene data show CDR1 as SGHRS and CDR2 as YFSETQ. CDR3 sequence: CASSPRGSNGQFF. The CDR3 region has the DNA TGCGCCAGCAGCCCAAGGGGTTCCAATGGGCAGTTCTTC.

This rearrangement joins TRBV7-2 to TRBJ1-4; D possibly corresponds to TRBD1 (6 bases). CDR1 and CDR2 from the germline V gene are SGHTA and FQGNSA. The CDR3 sequence is 15 residues long. Trimming left V 5 bases short and J 8 bases short, with 18 bases between. CDR3 in DNA: TGTGCCAGCAGCCCGGGCGGGGGCTTAGGCGAAAAACTGTTTTTT. Amino acid sequence: CASSPGGGLGEKLFF.

This chain connects TRBV10-3 to TRBJ2-5; D perhaps matches TRBD2 (5 bases). Germline-derived CDR1 and CDR2 are ENHRY and SYGVKD. This CDR3 region has 18 residues. The V end lost 4 bases, the J end lost 0 bases, and 21 bases lay between the germline ends. The CDR3 nucleotides read TGTGCCATCAGTGTATCCCCTCTAGCCCAACATAACCAAGAGACCCAGTACTTC. This translates into CAISVSPLAQHNQETQYF.

Remarks on this clonotype: One end of the junction does not line up with germline, which may come from a read error. CDR3 residues: CASGEELEETQYF. In DNA, the CDR3 is TGTGCCAGCGGTGAAGAACTAGAAGAGACCCAGTACTTC. This chain joins TRBV2 and TRBJ2-5, with D perhaps TRBD2 (5 bases). Germline-derived CDR1 and CDR2 are SNHLY and FYNNEI. This CDR3 spans 13 amino acids.

The chain has TRBV6-6 and TRBJ1-2; D remains ambiguous. CDR3 length: 15 amino acids. V gave up 2 bases and J gave up 4 bases, with 14 bases separating them. Looked up from germline, CDR1 is MNHNY and CDR2 is SVGAGI (reference sequence). DNA for the CDR3: TGTGCCAGCAGTTACGAATTGGTCAGGCCCTATGGCTACACCTTC. Its translation is CASSYELVRPYGYTF.

This clonotype was seen a handful of times. This rearrangement joins TRBV24-1 to TRBJ2-1; 8 bases match TRBD1. This CDR3 spans 13 amino acids. Germline V gene sequence: CDR1 KGHDR, CDR2 SFDVKD. The V and J ends lost 7 bases and 6 bases, in that order; junction bases with no gene match: 4. The CDR3 spells CATRRTGSNEQFF. The CDR3 bases are TGTGCCACCAGGCGGACAGGGTCCAATGAGCAGTTCTTC.

The CDR3 nucleotides are TGTGCCAGCAGCCGCTTACTGGGGCCGACTGAAAAACTGTTTTTT. Encoded protein: CASSRLLGPTEKLFF. J is TRBJ1-4 and V is TRBV7-9; the D gene is possibly TRBD1 (5 bases). CDR3 length: 15 amino acids. Per the germline V gene, CDR1 is SEHNR and CDR2 is FQNEAQ (reference sequence). Deletions cut 5 bases from V and 7 bases from J, with 17 bases between.

This clonotype was seen a few times. The chain has TRBV7-9 and TRBJ2-7; D gene ambiguous. CDR1 and CDR2 from the germline V gene are SEHNR and FQNEAQ (reference sequence). Deletions cut 3 bases from V and 2 bases from J, with 14 bases between. The CDR3 sequence is 15 residues long. CDR3 protein: CASSLPGKYAYEQYF. CDR3 DNA: TGTGCCAGCAGCTTGCCCGGAAAGTACGCCTACGAGCAGTACTTC.

The gene calls are TRBV7-8 and TRBJ1-2, with D possibly TRBD1 on 5 matching bases. Germline loops: CDR1 SGHVS, CDR2 FQNEAQ. Trimming removed 3 bases from V and 8 bases from J, with 13 bases in between. The CDR3 is 13 amino acids. The CDR3 sequence: CASSFSVGEGYTF. The CDR3 DNA sequence: TGTGCCAGCAGCTTCTCGGTGGGGGAAGGCTACACCTTC.

This clonotype was found a few times. The V call is TRBV9, the J call TRBJ1-4, with 9 bases aligning to TRBD1. Per the germline V gene, CDR1 is SGDLS and CDR2 is YYNGEE. With 3 bases clipped from V and 6 bases from J, the junction kept 12 bases outside the gene matches. This CDR3 contains 17 residues. CDR3 protein: CASSATTPGQGDEKLFF. The CDR3 region has the DNA TGTGCCAGCAGCGCTACAACTCCGGGACAGGGAGATGAAAAACTGTTTTTT.

This clonotype has just a few counts. The chain combines TRBV6-2 or TRBV6-3 with TRBJ2-6; unclear D gene. This CDR3 is built from 17 residues. Germline values: CDR1 MNHEY, CDR2 SVGEGT. Trimming took off 5 bases at V and 0 bases at J, with 14 bases between the two ends. Written as DNA, the CDR3 is TGTGCCAGCAGTACGCCCCGAAGCGTCTCTGGGGCCAACGTCCTGACTTTC. Its protein is CASSTPRSVSGANVLTF.